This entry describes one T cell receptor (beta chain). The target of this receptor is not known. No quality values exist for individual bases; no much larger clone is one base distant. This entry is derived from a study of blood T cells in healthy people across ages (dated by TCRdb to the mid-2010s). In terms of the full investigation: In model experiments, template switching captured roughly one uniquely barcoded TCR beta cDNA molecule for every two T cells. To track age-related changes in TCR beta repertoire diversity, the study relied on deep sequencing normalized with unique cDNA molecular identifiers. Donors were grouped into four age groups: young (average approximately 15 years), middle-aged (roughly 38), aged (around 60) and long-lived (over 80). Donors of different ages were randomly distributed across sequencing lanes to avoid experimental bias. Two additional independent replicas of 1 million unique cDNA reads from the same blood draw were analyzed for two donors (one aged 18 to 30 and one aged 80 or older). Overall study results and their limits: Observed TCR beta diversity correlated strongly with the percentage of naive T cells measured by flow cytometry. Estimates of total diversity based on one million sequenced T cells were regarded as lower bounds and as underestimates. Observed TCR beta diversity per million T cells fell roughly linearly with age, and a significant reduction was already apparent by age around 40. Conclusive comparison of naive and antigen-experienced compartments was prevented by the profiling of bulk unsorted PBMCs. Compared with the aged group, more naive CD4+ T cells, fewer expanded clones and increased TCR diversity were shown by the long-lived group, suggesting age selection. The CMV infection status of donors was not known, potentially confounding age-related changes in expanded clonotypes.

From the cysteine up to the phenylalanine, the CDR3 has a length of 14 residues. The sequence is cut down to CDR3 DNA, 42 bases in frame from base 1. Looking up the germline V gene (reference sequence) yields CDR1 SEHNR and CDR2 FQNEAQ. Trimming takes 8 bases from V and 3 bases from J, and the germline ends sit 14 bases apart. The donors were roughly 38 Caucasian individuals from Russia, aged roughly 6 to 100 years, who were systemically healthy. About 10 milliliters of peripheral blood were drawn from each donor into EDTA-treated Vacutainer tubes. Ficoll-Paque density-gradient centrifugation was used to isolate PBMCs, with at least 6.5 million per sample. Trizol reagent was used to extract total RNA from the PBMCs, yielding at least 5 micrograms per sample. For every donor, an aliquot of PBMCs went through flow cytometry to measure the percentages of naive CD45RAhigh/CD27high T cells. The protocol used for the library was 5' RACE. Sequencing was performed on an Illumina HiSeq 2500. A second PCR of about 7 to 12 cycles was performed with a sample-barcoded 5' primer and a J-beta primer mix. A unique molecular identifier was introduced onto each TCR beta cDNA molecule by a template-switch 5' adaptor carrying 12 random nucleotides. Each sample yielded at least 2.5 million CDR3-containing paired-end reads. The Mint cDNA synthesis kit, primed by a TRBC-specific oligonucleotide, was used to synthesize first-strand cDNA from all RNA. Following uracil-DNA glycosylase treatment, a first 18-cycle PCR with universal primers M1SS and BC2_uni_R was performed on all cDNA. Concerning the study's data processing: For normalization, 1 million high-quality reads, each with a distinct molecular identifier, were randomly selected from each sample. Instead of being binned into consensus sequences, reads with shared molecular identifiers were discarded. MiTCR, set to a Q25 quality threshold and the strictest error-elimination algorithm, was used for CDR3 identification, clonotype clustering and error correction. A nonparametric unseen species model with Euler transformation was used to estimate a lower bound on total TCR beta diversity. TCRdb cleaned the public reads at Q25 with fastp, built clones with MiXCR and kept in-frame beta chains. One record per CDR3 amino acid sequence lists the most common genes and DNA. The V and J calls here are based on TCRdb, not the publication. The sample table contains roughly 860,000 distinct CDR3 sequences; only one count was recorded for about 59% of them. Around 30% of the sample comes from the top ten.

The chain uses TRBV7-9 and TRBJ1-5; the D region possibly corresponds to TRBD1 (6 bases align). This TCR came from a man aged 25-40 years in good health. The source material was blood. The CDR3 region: CASSQGGYNQPQHF. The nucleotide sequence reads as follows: TGTGCCAGCTCTCAAGGGGGGTACAATCAGCCCCAGCATTTT.